These 6 T cell receptor beta chains were sequenced from one sample in a study of T cell changes during pregnancy in multiple sclerosis. Sequencing was performed with immunoSEQ multiplex PCR; in TCRdb, only in-frame clones are kept and a portion is missing. The sample yields about 39,000 clones, 80% to 95% seen once. The source was CD4+ T cells from peripheral blood mononuclear cells, collected in the third trimester of pregnancy. These receptors were taken from a female donor in good health, enrolled as a control in a pregnancy study.

The CDR3 DNA is TGTGCCAGCAGACAACTCTCTAGGGGTACAGATACGCAGTATTTT. Residues: CASRQLSRGTDTQYF. This chain uses TRBV7-2 with TRBJ2-3; a weak D match, TRBD1 (5 bases). CDR3 length equals 15 residues. CDR1 is SGHTA, CDR2 FQGNSA, per germline. The V end was cut by 6 bases, the J end by 3 bases, with 16 bases between.

This rearrangement joins TRBV6-4 to TRBJ1-5, with 9 bases aligning to TRBD1. CDR1 and CDR2 (germline): MRHNA, SNTAGT. V trimming: 8 bases; J trimming: 6 bases; junction bases outside the gene matches: 17. The CDR3 runs to 17 residues. The CDR3 reads CASPRDRALGEAQPQHF. The CDR3 region has the DNA TGTGCCAGCCCCCGGGACAGGGCCCTAGGTGAGGCTCAGCCCCAGCATTTT.

J is TRBJ2-5 and V is TRBV6-1, with 7 nucleotides matching TRBD2. V lost 0 bases and J lost 2; bases outside the gene matches: 6. The CDR3 length is 16 residues. The V gene's germline CDR1 is MNHNS and CDR2 SASEGT. CDR3 protein: CASSEAPGTTQETQYF. The CDR3, as DNA: TGTGCCAGCAGTGAAGCGCCGGGGACTACTCAAGAGACCCAGTACTTC.

This clone has just a few counts. The gene calls are TRBV28 and TRBJ2-7, with TRBD2 matching over 9 bases. With 6 bases clipped from V and 7 bases from J, the junction kept 16 bases outside the gene matches. The CDR3 covers 16 residues. Germline V CDR1 and CDR2: MDHEN, SYDVKM. CDR3 protein: CASRAPSAGGFGEQYF. The CDR3 DNA reads as TGTGCCAGCAGAGCACCTTCGGCGGGAGGGTTTGGAGAGCAGTACTTC.

The chain combines TRBV10-3 with TRBJ1-6, with a tentative D call TRBD1 (5 bases). The V end was cut by 4 bases, the J end by 0 bases, with 10 bases between. Per the germline V gene, CDR1 is ENHRY and CDR2 is SYGVKD. This CDR3 comprises 16 residues. This chain's CDR3 is CAISGRGSSYNSPLHF. The DNA of the CDR3 is TGTGCCATCAGTGGAAGGGGAAGCTCCTATAATTCACCCCTCCACTTT.

This chain joins TRBV15 and TRBJ1-4; 11 bases line up with TRBD1. V trimming: 1 base; J trimming: 8 bases; junction bases outside the gene matches: 0. Germline-derived CDR1 and CDR2 are LNHNV and YYDKDF (reference sequence). The CDR3 is 14 residues long. The CDR3 DNA reads as TGTGCCACCAGCAGAGGGACAGGGGGCGAAAAACTGTTTTTT. This sequence encodes CATSRGTGGEKLFF. The variable domain in full, with the rest retrieved from reference TRBV15 and TRBJ1-4, is DAMVIQNPRYQVTQFGKPVTLSCSQTLNHNVMYWYQQKSSQAPKLLFHYYDKDFNNEADTPDNFQSRRPNTSFCFLDIRSPGLGDTAMYLCATSRGTGGEKLFFGSGTQLSVL.